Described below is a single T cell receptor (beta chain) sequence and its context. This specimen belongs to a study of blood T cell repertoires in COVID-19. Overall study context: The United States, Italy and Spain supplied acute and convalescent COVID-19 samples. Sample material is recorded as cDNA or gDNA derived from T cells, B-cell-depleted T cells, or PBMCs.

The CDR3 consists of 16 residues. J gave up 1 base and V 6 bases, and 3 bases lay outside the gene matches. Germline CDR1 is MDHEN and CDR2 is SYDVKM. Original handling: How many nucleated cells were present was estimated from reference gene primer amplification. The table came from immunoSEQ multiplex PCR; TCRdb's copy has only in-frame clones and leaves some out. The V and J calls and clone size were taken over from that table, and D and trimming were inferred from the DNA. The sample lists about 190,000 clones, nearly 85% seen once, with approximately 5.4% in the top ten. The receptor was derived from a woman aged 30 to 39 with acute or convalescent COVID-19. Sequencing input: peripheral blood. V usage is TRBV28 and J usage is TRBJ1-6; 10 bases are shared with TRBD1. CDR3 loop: CASSGTGDSYNSPLHF. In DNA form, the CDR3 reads TGTGCCAGCAGCGGGACAGGGGATTCCTATAATTCACCCCTCCACTTT.